The 15 T cell receptor beta chains reported below all come from one sample, sequenced in a study of cytomegalovirus exposure and HLA in healthy donors. PCR employed 60 Vbeta and 13 Jbeta primers. Using immunoSEQ multiplex PCR, the repertoire was profiled, and TCRdb retains in-frame clones only, with some absent. The sample includes 100,000 or so clones, approximately 70% of them seen just once. Material for sequencing was PBMCs. These receptors all come from a man younger than 40 in good health and CMV-seropositive.

The chain's CDR3 is CASSPGGLINEQFF. Here the CDR3 DNA reads TGTGCCAGCAGCCCGGGGGGCCTGATCAATGAGCAGTTCTTC. The rearrangement links TRBV4-2 to TRBJ2-1; a possible D gene is TRBD2 (7 bases). Trimming stripped 4 bases from V and 6 bases from J, with 13 bases between. CDR1 is LGHNA and CDR2 is YNFKEQ in the germline V gene. This CDR3 region has 14 residues.

The V and J genes are TRBV5-1 and TRBJ2-1; 7 bases agree with TRBD2. This CDR3 has 14 residues. Unmatched junction bases numbered 3, after V lost 4 bases and J lost 2 bases. Per the germline V gene, CDR1 is SGHRS and CDR2 is YFSETQ. The CDR3 sequence is CASSIAGAYNEQFF. CDR3 nucleotides: TGCGCCAGCAGCATCGCGGGGGCCTACAATGAGCAGTTCTTC.

This clone was recorded a few times. The gene calls are TRBV19 and TRBJ2-3, with TRBD2 as a possible D gene (5 bases). The length of the CDR3 is 20 residues. Trimming pared 3 bases from V and 0 bases from J, leaving 25 bases between. Germline CDR1 reads LNHDA; CDR2 reads SQIVND (reference sequence). The CDR3 DNA reads as TGTGCCAGTAGTATGAAGGCCTCCATGTGGGAGAGAGCGAGCACAGATACGCAGTATTTT. Protein: CASSMKASMWERASTDTQYF.

The chain employs TRBV7-9 and TRBJ2-1; unclear D gene. Germline values: CDR1 SEHNR, CDR2 FQNEAQ (reference sequence). The CDR3 contains 12 residues. V lost 5 bases to trimming and J lost 12 bases, with 14 bases between them. The CDR3 here is CASSPLTPGQFF. CDR3 sequence (DNA): TGTGCCAGCAGCCCTTTGACACCTGGGCAGTTCTTC.

V gene TRBV6-6 combines with J gene TRBJ2-7, with TRBD1 identical over 7 bases. The germline V gene encodes CDR1 MNHNY and CDR2 SVGAGI (reference sequence). CDR3 size: 13 residues. Trimming took 6 bases from V and 4 from J; bases not matched to a gene: 6. CDR3 DNA sequence: TGTGCCAGCAGCTGGGACAGTCCGTACGAGCAGTACTTC. Translating gives CASSWDSPYEQYF.

Note on this clone: This same CDR3 is encoded by further DNA sequences in the sample. The chain is built from TRBV6-5 and TRBJ2-7; D is possibly TRBD1 (8 bases). The CDR3 is 15 residues long. V was cut by 0 bases and J by 4 bases, with 13 bases left in between. The V gene's germline CDR1 is MNHEY and CDR2 SVGAGI. The CDR3 nucleotides read TGTGCCAGCAGTTACTCCCCACAGGGGGGGTACGAGCAGTACTTC. Protein product: CASSYSPQGGYEQYF.

This chain links TRBV7-6 with TRBJ2-1, with 8 positions matching TRBD2. The CDR3 has 17 amino acids. Germline V lookup: CDR1 SGHVS, CDR2 FNYEAQ. V trimming: 0 bases; J trimming: 8 bases; junction bases outside the gene matches: 12. The CDR3 coding sequence is TGTGCCAGCAGCTTAGCAGGGCGGGGGGCCATCAGAGATGAGCAGTTCTTC. This gives the protein CASSLAGRGAIRDEQFF.

The chain employs TRBV5-1 and TRBJ2-3; maybe TRBD2 (6 bases). Trimming took off 0 bases at V and 0 bases at J, with 11 bases between the two ends. This CDR3 is 16 amino acids long. The V gene's germline CDR1 is SGHRS and CDR2 YFSETQ. DNA of the CDR3: TGCGCCAGCAGCTTGGACGGGGGTGCTAGCACAGATACGCAGTATTTT. This sequence encodes CASSLDGGASTDTQYF.

Here the CDR3 DNA reads TGTGCCAGCAGCCTGGACCCGAGTGGTGCCTATGGCTACACCTTC. Protein product: CASSLDPSGAYGYTF. The rearrangement joins TRBV5-5 to TRBJ1-2, with D hard to call. This CDR3 is built from 15 residues. V lost 4 bases and J lost 4, with 17 bases in between. CDR1 and CDR2 from the germline V gene are SGHKS and YYEKEE (reference sequence).

The chain uses TRBV4-1 and TRBJ2-2; 12 bases are shared with TRBD1. Looked up from germline, CDR1 is MGHRA and CDR2 is YSYEKL. The CDR3 has 22 amino acids. Trimming at V came to 5 bases and at J to 5 bases, leaving 24 bases not matched to a gene. Here the CDR3 DNA reads TGCGCCAGCAGCGCTAGAGGGACAGGGGGCTTCAGCGGCCCGGTACAGACCGGGGAGCTGTTTTTT. This encodes CASSARGTGGFSGPVQTGELFF.

The chain employs TRBV7-9 and TRBJ2-5, with D possibly matching TRBD1 (6 bases). The CDR3 has 15 residues. Trimming pared 9 bases from V and 4 bases from J, leaving 21 bases between. The germline V gene encodes CDR1 SEHNR and CDR2 FQNEAQ (reference sequence). The CDR3 DNA follows: TGTGCCAGTGAAATTAGATCAGGGGAGCGAGAGACCCAGTACTTC. Translating gives CASEIRSGERETQYF.

This chain's CDR3 is CASSPSSPEQYF. As DNA, the CDR3 is TGTGCCAGCTCACCCTCCTCCCCCGAGCAGTACTTC. This chain uses TRBV18 with TRBJ2-7; D unclear. The CDR3 is made up of 12 amino acids. Germline V gene lookup returns CDR1 KGHSH and CDR2 LQKENI. The V and J ends lost 3 bases and 6 bases respectively, with 9 bases between them.

This rearrangement joins TRBV7-2 to TRBJ2-5; D perhaps matches TRBD2 (5 bases). V was shortened by 5 bases and J by 2 bases, with 9 bases between the two germline ends. CDR1 is SGHTA, CDR2 FQGNSA, per germline. There are 13 residues in the CDR3. For the CDR3, the DNA is TGTGCCAGCAGCCGAGGGCCGCAAGAGACCCAGTACTTC. Residues: CASSRGPQETQYF.

This clone was seen more than once but under ten times. The CDR3 nucleotides are TGTGCCAGTAGTAATCTAGCGGGGTCTACGCAGTATTTT. Protein product: CASSNLAGSTQYF. The chain has TRBV19 and TRBJ2-3, with 9 nucleotides matching TRBD2. Germline V gives CDR1 LNHDA, CDR2 SQIVND (reference sequence). The J segment lost 8 bases and the V segment lost 4 bases, leaving 4 bases of the junction unmatched. This CDR3 is built from 13 residues.

In its sample, this clone was seen a few times. The rearrangement uses TRBV19 and TRBJ2-3; TRBD1 is a possible D gene (5 bases). From germline, CDR1 is LNHDA and CDR2 SQIVND (reference sequence). Trimming took off 9 bases at V and 4 bases at J, with 11 bases between the two ends. This CDR3 region has 12 residues. The CDR3 protein is CARLQAPDTQYF. CDR3 sequence (DNA): TGTGCCAGGCTACAGGCCCCAGATACGCAGTATTTT.